This entry concerns a single T cell receptor beta chain. Then a second PCR, running about 6 to 11 cycles, was carried out with a sample-barcoded 5' primer and a J-beta primer mix. The authors tagged each cDNA molecule using a template-switch adaptor with 12 random nucleotides. TCRdb reprocessed the 5' RACE reads with MiXCR, giving one entry per CDR3 protein. The data show 700,000 to 900,000 distinct CDR3 sequences, 40% to 65% seen once. This record belongs to a study of blood T cells in healthy people across ages. The CDR3 has 13 residues. The V end lost 3 bases, the J end lost 3 bases, and 9 bases lay between the germline ends. Per germline, CDR1 DFQATT and CDR2 SNEGSKA (reference sequence).

The source of this sequence is an elderly man in good health. This chain links TRBV20-1 with TRBJ2-1; D is perhaps TRBD1 or TRBD2 (6 bases each). The sequencing sample was made of blood. CDR3 in DNA: TGCAGTGCTAGGAGGGGGGTCTACAATGAGCAGTTCTTC. The encoded protein is CSARRGVYNEQFF.